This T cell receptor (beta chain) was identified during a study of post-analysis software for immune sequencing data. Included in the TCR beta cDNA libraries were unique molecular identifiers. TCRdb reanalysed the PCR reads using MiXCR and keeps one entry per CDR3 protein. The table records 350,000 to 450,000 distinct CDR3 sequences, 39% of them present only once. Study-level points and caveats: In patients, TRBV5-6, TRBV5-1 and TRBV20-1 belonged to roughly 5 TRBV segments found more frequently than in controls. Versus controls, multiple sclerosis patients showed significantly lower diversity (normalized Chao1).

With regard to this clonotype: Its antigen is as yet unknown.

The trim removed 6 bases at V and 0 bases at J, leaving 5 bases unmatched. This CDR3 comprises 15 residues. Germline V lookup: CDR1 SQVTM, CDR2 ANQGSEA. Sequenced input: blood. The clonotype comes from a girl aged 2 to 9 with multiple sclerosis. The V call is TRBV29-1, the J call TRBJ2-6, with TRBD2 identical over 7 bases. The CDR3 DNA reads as TGCAGCGTGTCGGGACTAAGCTCTGGGGCCAACGTCCTGACTTTC. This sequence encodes CSVSGLSSGANVLTF. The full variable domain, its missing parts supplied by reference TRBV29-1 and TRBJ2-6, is SAVISQKPSRDICQRGTSLTIQCQVDSQVTMMFWYRQQPGQSLTLIATANQGSEATYESGFVIDKFPISRPNLTFSTLTVSNMSPEDSSIYLCSVSGLSSGANVLTFGAGSRLTVL.